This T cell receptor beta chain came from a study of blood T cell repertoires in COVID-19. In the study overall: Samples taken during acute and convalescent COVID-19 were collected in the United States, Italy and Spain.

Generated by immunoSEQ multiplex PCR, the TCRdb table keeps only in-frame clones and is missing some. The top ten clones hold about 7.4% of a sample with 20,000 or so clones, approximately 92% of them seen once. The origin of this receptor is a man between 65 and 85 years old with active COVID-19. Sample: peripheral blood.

The CDR3 here is CAISEGLAGGETQYF. CDR3 DNA: TGTGCCATCAGTGAGGGACTAGCGGGAGGAGAGACCCAGTACTTC. V usage is TRBV10-3 and J usage is TRBJ2-5, with TRBD2 matching over 14 bases. The ends lost 2 bases at V and 4 bases at J; junction bases unmatched: 0. Germline-derived CDR1 and CDR2 are ENHRY and SYGVKD. The CDR3 length is 15 residues.